The next 32 T cell receptor beta chains were all read from a single sample in a study of molecular identifiers for immune sequencing clone quantification. TCRdb reanalysed the PCR reads using MiXCR and keeps one entry per CDR3 protein. The sample includes over 550,000 distinct CDR3 sequences, 25% of them seen just once. Sequenced material: naive CD8+ T cells from blood, with Jurkat cell RNA spiked in. Regarding subset: FACS-sorted CD8+CD4-CCR7+CD45RA+ naive T cells. The receptors were gathered from a human donor in good health. Some libraries in this study had Jurkat cell RNA spiked in.

Concerning this clonotype itself: At one end the junction does not follow the germline gene, possibly because of a read error. The chain carries TRBV29-1 and TRBJ1-1; no clear D. Germline values: CDR1 SQVTM, CDR2 ANQGSEA. CDR3 length: 13 amino acids. The CDR3 DNA sequence: TGCAGCGTAGTAGAGATAATGATCACTGAAGCTCTCTTT. Translating it yields CSVVEIMITEALF. The entire variable domain, with the rest obtained from reference TRBV29-1 and TRBJ1-1, is as follows: SAVISQKPSRDICQRGTSLTIQCQVDSQVTMMFWYRQQPGQSLTLIATANQGSEATYESGFVIDKFPISRPNLTFSTLTVSNMSPEDSSIYLCSVVEIMITEALFGQGTRLTVV.

This clonotype was found many times. The rearrangement joins TRBV7-9 to TRBJ2-3; 14 bases map to TRBD2. After removal of 5 bases from V and 3 bases from J, the junction contained 4 bases not matched to a gene. Germline assignment: CDR1 SEHNR and CDR2 FQNEAQ (reference sequence). The CDR3 length is 16 residues. CDR3 DNA sequence: TGTGCCAGCAGCCCTGGGACTAGCGGGAGAACAGATACGCAGTATTTT. Protein product: CASSPGTSGRTDTQYF.

At least ten counts were recorded for this clonotype. The V gene is TRBV28, the J gene TRBJ2-4; 11 bases fit TRBD2. J gave up 5 bases and V 6 bases, and 6 bases lay outside the gene matches. Germline V gene sequence: CDR1 MDHEN, CDR2 SYDVKM. The CDR3 loop spans 15 amino acids. CDR3 nucleotides: TGTGCCAGCAGCCTATTACTAGCGGGAGAAAACATTCAGTACTTC. This sequence encodes CASSLLLAGENIQYF.

For this clonotype: Since a much larger clone is just one base distant, this may be a read error. This chain links TRBV5-1 with TRBJ2-3, with TRBD1 matching 10 bases. This CDR3 is 15 amino acids long. Germline assignment: CDR1 SGHRS and CDR2 YFSETQ. The CDR3 region has the DNA TGCGCCTGCAGCTGGGGGACAGGGGAGACAGATACGCAGTATTTT. Amino acid sequence: CACSWGTGETDTQYF.

This clonotype has more than one count but fewer than ten. The rearrangement links TRBV21-1 to TRBJ1-6. TRBV21-1 is deemed a pseudogene. The CDR3 is 16 amino acids. CDR3 sequence (DNA): TGTGCCAGCAGCAAAGTACGGCAGGGAAATAATTCACCCCTCCACTTT. Encoded protein: CASSKVRQGNNSPLHF.

This rearrangement joins TRBV2 to TRBJ2-3, with 12 positions matching TRBD2. CDR1 is SNHLY, CDR2 FYNNEI, per germline. The CDR3 is 14 residues long. V shed 10 bases, J shed 6 bases, and the junction held 8 bases outside the gene matches. CDR3 region: CAILAGGPADTQYF. The CDR3 DNA follows: TGTGCCATCCTAGCGGGAGGGCCCGCCGATACGCAGTATTTT.

As concerns this clonotype: The junction departs from the called germline gene at one end, perhaps through a read error. The chain recombines TRBV19 with TRBJ2-1; 10 positions match TRBD2. The CDR3 runs 14 residues. CDR1 and CDR2 from the germline V gene are LNHDA and SQIVND (reference sequence). The CDR3 DNA is TGTGCCAGTAGTAGGACTAGCGGAACCAATGAGCAGCTCTTC. Its protein is CASSRTSGTNEQLF.

Notes on this clonotype: Relative to the germline gene, one junction end is altered; a read error may explain this. The V call is TRBV15, the J call TRBJ2-3, with D possibly matching TRBD2 (6 bases). The germline V gene encodes CDR1 LNHNV and CDR2 YYDKDF (reference sequence). The CDR3 covers 16 residues. CDR3 residues: CATSRDLLAETDTQCF. The CDR3 nucleotides read TGTGCCACCAGCAGAGATTTGTTAGCGGAGACAGATACGCAGTGTTTT.

The V and J genes are TRBV29-1 and TRBJ2-3; 12 positions agree with TRBD2. This CDR3 contains 14 residues. Trimming at V came to 5 bases and at J to 4 bases, leaving 4 bases not matched to a gene. The germline gives CDR1 SQVTM, CDR2 ANQGSEA. The CDR3 sequence: CSVPGLAGPDTQYF. The CDR3 region has the DNA TGCAGCGTTCCAGGACTAGCGGGGCCAGATACGCAGTATTTT.

There are a few counts of this clonotype. The chain combines TRBV5-4 with TRBJ2-5; 7 bases match TRBD1. J lost 5 bases, V lost 4 bases, and 14 bases had no gene match. Germline V gives CDR1 SGHNT, CDR2 YYREEE (reference sequence). This CDR3 spans 16 amino acids. CDR3 amino acids: CASSTDPAQGWETQYF. CDR3 nucleotide sequence: TGTGCCAGCAGCACTGATCCTGCACAGGGGTGGGAGACCCAGTACTTC.

This clonotype showed up many times. V gene TRBV2 combines with J gene TRBJ2-3; 7 nucleotides line up with TRBD2. Looked up from germline, CDR1 is SNHLY and CDR2 is FYNNEI. V lost 2 bases, J lost 0 bases, and 11 bases stayed unmatched. This CDR3 region has 18 residues. CDR3 residues: CASSESWPSGTSTDTQYF. The DNA for the CDR3 is TGTGCCAGCAGTGAAAGTTGGCCTAGCGGTACTAGCACAGATACGCAGTATTTT. Filled out from reference TRBV2 and TRBJ2-3, the complete variable domain reads EPEVTQTPSHQVTQMGQEVILRCVPISNHLYFYWYRQILGQKVEFLVSFYNNEISEKSEIFDDQFSVERPDGSNFTLKIRSTKLEDSAMYFCASSESWPSGTSTDTQYFGPGTRLTVL.

The chain has TRBV6-5 and TRBJ1-6; 8 bases are a match to TRBD1. The CDR3 totals 16 residues. The V and J ends lost 4 bases and 7 bases, in that order; junction bases with no gene match: 9. CDR1 and CDR2 (germline): MNHEY, SVGAGI. In DNA, the CDR3 is TGTGCCAGCAGTTTCACACCCACAGGGGGAAATTCACCCCTCCACTTT. Translating it yields CASSFTPTGGNSPLHF.

In this sample, this clonotype turned up once. This chain links TRBV5-3 with TRBJ2-7; the D is unclear. Being an ORF, TRBV5-3 has a function that is uncertain. This CDR3 contains 12 residues. Trimming left V 8 bases short and J 5 bases short, with 14 bases between. The CDR3 DNA reads TGTGCCAGCAGCCTAACAATAGACGAGCAGTACTTC. This gives the protein CASSLTIDEQYF.

This clonotype was seen at least ten times. The CDR3 spells CASGLSSGANVLTF. In DNA, the CDR3 is TGTGCCAGCGGGTTAAGCTCTGGGGCCAACGTCCTGACTTTC. The genes are TRBV7-2 and TRBJ2-6; D gene uncertain. The germline CDR1 and CDR2 sequences are SGHTA and FQGNSA. The CDR3 loop spans 14 amino acids. Trimming left V 8 bases short and J 0 bases short, with 8 bases between.

This chain connects TRBV2 to TRBJ2-1; TRBD1 might be the D (5 bases). CDR1 is SNHLY and CDR2 is FYNNEI in the germline V gene. Trimming took off 6 bases at V and 7 bases at J, with 13 bases between the two ends. CDR3 length: 13 residues. CDR3 amino acids: CASRKGITNEQFF. In DNA, the CDR3 is TGTGCCAGCAGGAAGGGGATTACTAATGAGCAGTTCTTC.

Ten or more counts support this clonotype. J is TRBJ2-3 and V is TRBV6-6; 7 nucleotides match TRBD1. The germline V gene encodes CDR1 MNHNY and CDR2 SVGAGI (reference sequence). The CDR3 has 15 residues. The junction had 7 bases not matched to a gene; V was cut back by 5 bases and J by 2 bases. In DNA form, the CDR3 reads TGTGCCAGCAGTGAGTCCGACAGGGTCACAGATACGCAGTATTTT. Its protein is CASSESDRVTDTQYF.

This clonotype came up many times. The chain carries TRBV4-3 and TRBJ1-2, with 11 positions matching TRBD1. The ends lost 3 bases at V and 4 bases at J; junction bases unmatched: 7. CDR3 length equals 16 residues. Per germline, CDR1 LGHNA and CDR2 YSLEER. CDR3 nucleotides: TGCGCCAGCAGCCAGGCTGGACAGGGGGCCGCCTATGGCTACACCTTC. Protein sequence: CASSQAGQGAAYGYTF.

A note on this clonotype: A junction boundary mismatches the germline segment, possibly from a read error. The J gene is TRBJ2-1, the V gene TRBV27; 10 bases are shared with TRBD2. CDR3 size: 14 residues. Germline CDR1 is MNHEY and CDR2 is SMNVEV (reference sequence). In DNA form, the CDR3 reads TGTGCCAGCAGCCCTCTAGCGGGAGTTAATGAGCGGTTCTTC. Translated: CASSPLAGVNERFF.

The chain carries TRBV5-8 and TRBJ2-3; 7 bases map to TRBD2. This CDR3 region has 16 residues. Losses at the gene ends were 0 bases for V and 4 bases for J; bases not matched to a gene: 8. Germline values: CDR1 SGHTS, CDR2 YDEGEE. As DNA, the CDR3 is TGTGCCAGCAGCTTGGTTTTTGGGAGGGCCGCAGATACGCAGTATTTT. Translation: CASSLVFGRAADTQYF.

This clonotype was seen only once. This may stem from a read error, because a much larger clone lies one nucleotide away. The chain carries TRBV20-1 and TRBJ2-3, with D possibly being TRBD2 (8 bases). Germline CDR1 DFQATT, CDR2 SNEGSKA (reference sequence). Trimming took 3 bases from V and 3 from J, leaving 25 bases between them. The CDR3 has 18 amino acids. CDR3 protein: CSARSSSWGQRETDTQYF. CDR3 nucleotides: TGCAGTGCTAGGAGTTCATCGTGGGGACAGCGGGAGACAGATACGCAGTATTTT.

This clonotype was detected a few times. This sequence joins TRBV7-9 and TRBJ2-7; 8 bases align to TRBD1. The CDR3 has 15 residues. V was clipped by 5 bases and J by 7 bases; unmatched bases: 13. Germline loops: CDR1 SEHNR, CDR2 FQNEAQ (reference sequence). DNA for the CDR3: TGTGCCAGCAGCATCGGGACAGGCTTCGTGGGTGAGCAGTACTTC. Translating gives CASSIGTGFVGEQYF.

The chain recombines TRBV27 with TRBJ2-3, with D perhaps assigned TRBD1 or TRBD2 (5 bases each). The V gene lost 2 bases and the J gene lost 6 bases, with 9 bases spanning the gap. This CDR3 is built from 13 residues. The germline CDR1 and CDR2 sequences are MNHEY and SMNVEV (reference sequence). The CDR3 here is CASSLLGDDTQYF. CDR3 sequence (DNA): TGTGCCAGCAGTTTACTAGGGGACGATACGCAGTATTTT.

This clonotype was counted ten times or more. This rearrangement joins TRBV7-9 to TRBJ1-3, with a possible D match to TRBD1 (6 bases). The germline V gene has CDR1 SEHNR and CDR2 FQNEAQ (reference sequence). V lost 5 bases and J lost 2, with 19 bases in between. The CDR3 is 17 residues long. The CDR3 DNA follows: TGTGCCAGCAGCCCTCTGACAGGAAAGAACGCTGGAAACACCATATATTTT. Protein product: CASSPLTGKNAGNTIYF.

The J gene is TRBJ2-3, the V gene TRBV12-3 or TRBV12-4; 11 bases line up with TRBD2. J lost 7 bases, V lost 5 bases, and 8 bases had no gene match. The CDR3 has 15 amino acids. CDR3 in amino acids: CASSVMGLAAHTQYF. The CDR3 nucleotides read TGTGCCAGCAGTGTTATGGGACTAGCGGCACATACGCAGTATTTT.

V usage is TRBV19 and J usage is TRBJ2-1; TRBD2 aligns across 8 bases. Germline CDR1 is LNHDA and CDR2 is SQIVND (reference sequence). CDR3 length equals 13 residues. V trimming: 7 bases; J trimming: 9 bases; junction bases outside the gene matches: 8. CDR3 nucleotide sequence: TGTGCCAGTAACCCCGGGACTAGGGTTGAGCAGTTCTTC. It codes for CASNPGTRVEQFF.

J is TRBJ2-3 and V is TRBV11-2; D unresolved. The length of the CDR3 is 13 residues. Trimming removed 5 bases from V and 7 bases from J, with 13 bases in between. The V gene's germline CDR1 is SGHAT and CDR2 FQNNGV. CDR3 DNA: TGTGCCAGCAGCCACGCGAACAGTTATACGCAGTATTTT. Protein: CASSHANSYTQYF. Combining the CDR3 with reference TRBV11-2 and TRBJ2-3 gives the whole variable domain EAGVAQSPRYKIIEKRQSVAFWCNPISGHATLYWYQQILGQGPKLLIQFQNNGVVDDSQLPKDRFSAERLKGVDSTLKIQPAKLEDSAVYLCASSHANSYTQYFGPGTRLTVL.

This clonotype was found a few times. The chain recombines TRBV2 with TRBJ2-1; TRBD1 aligns across 7 bases. Germline V gene data show CDR1 as SNHLY and CDR2 as FYNNEI. V was clipped by 6 bases and J by 0 bases; unmatched bases: 2. This CDR3 comprises 14 residues. The CDR3 here is CASSRDSSYNEQFF. The CDR3 DNA is TGTGCCAGCAGCCGGGACAGCTCCTACAATGAGCAGTTCTTC.

The V and J genes are TRBV6-2 or TRBV6-3 and TRBJ2-1; D unresolved. The germline V gene has CDR1 MNHEY and CDR2 SVGEGT. This CDR3 spans 11 amino acids. Trimming removed 8 bases at V and 4 bases at J, with 6 bases between. CDR3 DNA: TGTGCCAGCGGTCTGTACAATGAGCAGTTCTTC. As protein: CASGLYNEQFF.

This clonotype occurred a few times. The chain carries TRBV6-5 and TRBJ2-2; TRBD2 matches at 7 bases. After removal of 5 bases from V and 4 bases from J, the junction contained 10 bases not matched to a gene. Germline V gene lookup returns CDR1 MNHEY and CDR2 SVGAGI. The CDR3 length is 16 residues. The CDR3 loop reads CASSLHAGEVTGELFF. The CDR3 nucleotides are TGTGCCAGCAGTCTCCATGCGGGAGAGGTCACCGGGGAGCTGTTTTTT.

This clonotype was seen ten or more times. The chain links TRBV6-5 to TRBJ2-1, with TRBD1 matching over 7 bases. Trimming removed 5 bases from V and 8 bases from J; junction bases left unmatched: 9. This CDR3 is 14 amino acids long. Germline CDR1 MNHEY, CDR2 SVGAGI. Here the CDR3 reads CASSDRELVDEQFF. The DNA for the CDR3 is TGTGCCAGCAGTGACAGGGAGTTGGTCGATGAGCAGTTCTTC.

This clonotype was picked up many times. CDR3 region: CASSDVDSGANVLTF. The DNA for the CDR3 is TGTGCCAGCAGTGACGTAGACTCTGGGGCCAACGTCCTGACTTTC. The chain joins TRBV2 to TRBJ2-6; the D is unclear. Trimming left V 3 bases short and J 0 bases short, with 6 bases between. In germline, CDR1 is SNHLY, CDR2 FYNNEI. This CDR3 contains 15 residues.

A few counts support this clonotype. The CDR3 nucleotides read TGTGCCAGCAGCTTAGCCCTCCCAAGGACAGGGGAAGAGACCCAGTACTTC. It is translated as CASSLALPRTGEETQYF. This chain uses TRBV11-2 with TRBJ2-5, with TRBD1 identical over 9 bases. The CDR3 has 17 amino acids. The germline V gene encodes CDR1 SGHAT and CDR2 FQNNGV. J gave up 3 bases and V 1 base, and 9 bases lay outside the gene matches.